Reported below is one T cell receptor beta chain. The data were taken from a study of T cells in Graves' hyperthyroidism and ophthalmopathy. Amplification of TCR beta CDR3 regions used RNA as the template. Primed by the HTBI set, a first-round RT-PCR was run on the TCR CDR3. TCRdb reanalysed the multiplex PCR reads using MiXCR and keeps one entry per CDR3 protein. The sample consists of about 690,000 distinct CDR3 sequences, 17% of them appearing once. CDR3 length: 14 residues. CDR1 is MNHEY and CDR2 is SVGEGT in the germline V gene. V shed 10 bases, J shed 7 bases, and the junction held 9 bases outside the gene matches.

The sequenced sample consisted of blood. The V gene is TRBV6-2 or TRBV6-3, the J gene TRBJ2-3, with TRBD2 identical over 12 bases. The sequence was collected from a man aged 50 to 59 with Graves' hyperthyroidism. CDR3: CAIQTSGGLNTQYF. As DNA, the CDR3 is TGTGCCATCCAGACTAGCGGGGGCCTGAATACGCAGTATTTT.